The 19 T cell receptor beta chains below come from one sample, sequenced in a study of chemoradiotherapy in HPV16-positive cancers (dated by TCRdb to between 2021 and 2023). Receptor amplification or capture employed the immunoSEQ multiplex PCR assay. TCRdb took over this immuneACCESS table, retaining in-frame rearrangements with V and J assigned. Such tables are incomplete; in checked studies, under half of the missing clones stem from an unresolved V gene, and the remainder is unexplained. Present in this sample are 850 to 1,100 clones, approximately 80% of which were seen just once. Of the sample, approximately 12% falls within the top ten clones. The sample was tumor tissue, taken from a patient who underwent chemoradiotherapy. These receptors came from a human donor with HPV-associated anogenital cancer.

The gene calls are TRBV6-1 and TRBJ2-1, with 8 bases that match TRBD1. This CDR3 spans 15 amino acids. V lost 1 base and J lost 2; bases outside the gene matches: 1. Germline CDR1 is MNHNS and CDR2 is SASEGT. CDR3 in amino acids: CASSEGTGPYNEQFF. Written as DNA, the CDR3 is TGTGCCAGCAGTGAAGGGACAGGGCCCTACAATGAGCAGTTCTTC.

The J gene is TRBJ2-5, the V gene TRBV9; TRBD2 matches 7 bases. V was clipped by 0 bases and J by 4 bases; unmatched bases: 6. The CDR3 covers 15 residues. The germline V gene has CDR1 SGDLS and CDR2 YYNGEE. This CDR3 is CASSVDSGRGETQYF. CDR3 bases: TGTGCCAGCAGCGTAGACTCGGGGAGGGGAGAGACCCAGTACTTC. Based on the CDR3 plus reference TRBV9 and TRBJ2-5, the full variable domain is DSGVTQTPKHLITATGQRVTLRCSPRSGDLSVYWYQQSLDQGLQFLIQYYNGEERAKGNILERFSAQQFPDLHSELNLSSLELGDSALYFCASSVDSGRGETQYFGPGTRLLVL.

The V call is TRBV14, the J call TRBJ2-5; D unclear. CDR1 SGHDN and CDR2 FVKESK come from the germline V gene. Trimming cost V 4 bases and J 1 base, with 7 bases left between them. The CDR3 is 13 residues long. The CDR3 bases are TGTGCCAGCAGCCGGAACAGCCAAGAGACCCAGTACTTC. This encodes CASSRNSQETQYF.

J is TRBJ1-3 and V is TRBV18; D uncertain. The CDR3 runs 16 residues. V lost 4 bases to trimming and J lost 1 base, with 14 bases between them. CDR1 and CDR2 (germline): KGHSH, LQKENI. The CDR3 nucleotides are TGTGCCAGCTCACAGACAAGTACTGCTTCTGGAAACACCATATATTTT. Its protein is CASSQTSTASGNTIYF.

This clone was seen only a few times. This chain joins TRBV7-9 and TRBJ1-1; D remains unclear. CDR1 is SEHNR, CDR2 FQNEAQ, per germline (reference sequence). CDR3 size: 12 residues. Trimming left V 4 bases short and J 7 bases short, with 10 bases between. The CDR3 region has the DNA TGTGCCAGCAGCTACGGGGTTTTTGAAGCTTTCTTT. Amino acid sequence: CASSYGVFEAFF. Combining the CDR3 with reference TRBV7-9 and TRBJ1-1 gives the whole variable domain DTGVSQNPRHKITKRGQNVTFRCDPISEHNRLYWYRQTLGQGPEFLTYFQNEAQLEKSRLLSDRFSAERPKGSFSTLEIQRTEQGDSAMYLCASSYGVFEAFFGQGTRLTVV.

By frequency in the sample, this clone is large (0.1 to 1%). The chain couples TRBV7-2 to TRBJ2-2; 9 bases agree with TRBD2. This CDR3 region has 16 residues. V was clipped by 0 bases and J by 7 bases; unmatched bases: 6. The germline V gene encodes CDR1 SGHTA and CDR2 FQGNSA. In DNA, the CDR3 is TGTGCCAGCAGCTTAGCGGGTCTAGCGGGGCTCGGGGAGCTGTTTTTT. Translated: CASSLAGLAGLGELFF.

The gene calls are TRBV2 and TRBJ2-1; D gene ambiguous. The germline V gene encodes CDR1 SNHLY and CDR2 FYNNEI. Trimming removed 3 bases from V and 5 bases from J, with 5 bases in between. The CDR3 runs 12 residues. CDR3 bases: TGTGCCAGCAGTGACCGGGACAATGAGCAGTTCTTC. This gives the protein CASSDRDNEQFF.

The rearrangement links TRBV27 to TRBJ2-5; TRBD1 aligns across 7 bases. With 6 bases clipped from V and 4 bases from J, the junction kept 5 bases outside the gene matches. The CDR3 runs to 13 residues. CDR1 MNHEY and CDR2 SMNVEV come from the germline V gene (reference sequence). CDR3 in amino acids: CASRRTGVETQYF. The CDR3 DNA reads TGTGCCAGCAGGAGAACAGGGGTAGAGACCCAGTACTTC.

The J gene is TRBJ2-5, the V gene TRBV5-1; D unclear. Trimming removed 0 bases at V and 5 bases at J, with 11 bases between. The CDR3 contains 14 residues. Germline V gives CDR1 SGHRS, CDR2 YFSETQ. This CDR3 reads CASSLGNSQETQYF. CDR3 DNA: TGCGCCAGCAGCTTGGGTAACTCTCAGGAGACCCAGTACTTC. Full variable domain (outside the CDR3, taken from reference TRBV5-1 and TRBJ2-5): KAGVTQTPRYLIKTRGQQVTLSCSPISGHRSVSWYQQTPGQGLQFLFEYFSETQRNKGNFPGRFSGRQFSNSRSEMNVSTLELGDSALYLCASSLGNSQETQYFGPGTRLLVL.

The gene calls are TRBV4-3 and TRBJ1-1; D unclear. Germline V CDR1 and CDR2: LGHNA, YSLEER. V lost 0 bases and J 0 bases, leaving 8 bases between the germline ends. The CDR3 loop spans 15 amino acids. The CDR3 region is CASSQEPRMNTEAFF. The CDR3 DNA is TGCGCCAGCAGCCAAGAGCCTCGAATGAACACTGAAGCTTTCTTT.

The V call is TRBV27, the J call TRBJ1-1, with a weak D call TRBD1 (6 bases). The V end was cut by 2 bases, the J end by 4 bases, with 8 bases between. Germline V gives CDR1 MNHEY, CDR2 SMNVEV (reference sequence). The CDR3 length is 13 residues. CDR3 nucleotides: TGTGCCAGCAGTTTAGGGGGGCGCACTGAAGCTTTCTTT. Protein product: CASSLGGRTEAFF.

The chain uses TRBV2 and TRBJ1-1, with no clear D. Germline lookup yields CDR1 SNHLY and CDR2 FYNNEI. V lost 8 bases and J 4 bases, leaving 14 bases between the germline ends. This CDR3 contains 13 residues. The CDR3 is CASAREQRTEAFF. CDR3 coding DNA: TGTGCCAGCGCTAGAGAGCAACGCACTGAAGCTTTCTTT.

The rearrangement links TRBV6-1 to TRBJ2-7; the D gene is possibly TRBD1 (6 bases). The CDR3 sequence is 12 residues long. Trimming took 5 bases from V and 6 from J, leaving 11 bases between them. Germline V gives CDR1 MNHNS, CDR2 SASEGT. The CDR3 loop reads CASSHRDLEQYF. For the CDR3, the DNA is TGTGCCAGCAGTCACAGGGATCTCGAGCAGTACTTC.

The chain joins TRBV7-9 to TRBJ2-3; D gene unclear. Looked up from germline, CDR1 is SEHNR and CDR2 is FQNEAQ (reference sequence). The CDR3 consists of 13 residues. V shed 4 bases and J shed 6 bases, with 11 bases lying between them. For the CDR3, the DNA is TGTGCCAGCAGCTCCCAGGCCCGGGATACGCAGTATTTT. It translates to CASSSQARDTQYF.

V usage is TRBV6-6 and J usage is TRBJ1-6; D is unresolved. The CDR3 loop spans 16 amino acids. Trimming removed 8 bases at V and 0 bases at J, with 14 bases between. Germline lookup yields CDR1 MNHNY and CDR2 SVGAGI (reference sequence). CDR3 DNA sequence: TGTGCCAGCCTACGGATGGCCAGCTCCTATAATTCACCCCTCCACTTT. The encoded protein is CASLRMASSYNSPLHF.

This chain joins TRBV7-9 and TRBJ1-2, with TRBD1 matching 9 bases. Germline V gene data show CDR1 as SEHNR and CDR2 as FQNEAQ (reference sequence). The trim removed 5 bases at V and 7 bases at J, leaving 11 bases unmatched. There are 15 residues in the CDR3. CDR3 bases: TGTGCCAGCAGCCTGGACAGGGGCGCCTTGGGTGGCTACACCTTC. Its protein product is CASSLDRGALGGYTF. The complete variable domain, with remaining parts taken from reference TRBV7-9 and TRBJ1-2, reads DTGVSQNPRHKITKRGQNVTFRCDPISEHNRLYWYRQTLGQGPEFLTYFQNEAQLEKSRLLSDRFSAERPKGSFSTLEIQRTEQGDSAMYLCASSLDRGALGGYTFGSGTRLTVV.

This chain connects TRBV6-4 to TRBJ2-3; 8 bases are a match to TRBD2. J gave up 4 bases and V 0 bases, and 3 bases lay outside the gene matches. This CDR3 has 15 residues. CDR1 is MRHNA, CDR2 SNTAGT, per germline. CDR3 nucleotide sequence: TGTGCCAGCAGTGACTCGACGGGGGGGGCAGATACGCAGTATTTT. Its protein product is CASSDSTGGADTQYF.

The chain links TRBV5-6 to TRBJ1-5, with unresolved D. The CDR3 loop spans 16 amino acids. From germline, CDR1 is SGHDT and CDR2 YYEEEE. V was trimmed by 0 bases and J by 3 bases, leaving 13 bases between them. The CDR3 DNA follows: TGTGCCAGCAGCTTGGGAGGCGGCAGGACCAATCAGCCCCAGCATTTT. This encodes CASSLGGGRTNQPQHF.

The chain is built from TRBV10-2 and TRBJ2-1; possibly TRBD1 or TRBD2 for D (5 bases each). V lost 3 bases and J lost 4, with 22 bases in between. CDR3 length: 18 residues. The germline gives CDR1 WSHSY, CDR2 SAAADI. The chain's CDR3 is CASSDQTLRGRDYNEQFF. The CDR3 DNA is TGCGCCAGCAGTGACCAAACCCTGAGGGGTAGGGATTACAATGAGCAGTTCTTC.